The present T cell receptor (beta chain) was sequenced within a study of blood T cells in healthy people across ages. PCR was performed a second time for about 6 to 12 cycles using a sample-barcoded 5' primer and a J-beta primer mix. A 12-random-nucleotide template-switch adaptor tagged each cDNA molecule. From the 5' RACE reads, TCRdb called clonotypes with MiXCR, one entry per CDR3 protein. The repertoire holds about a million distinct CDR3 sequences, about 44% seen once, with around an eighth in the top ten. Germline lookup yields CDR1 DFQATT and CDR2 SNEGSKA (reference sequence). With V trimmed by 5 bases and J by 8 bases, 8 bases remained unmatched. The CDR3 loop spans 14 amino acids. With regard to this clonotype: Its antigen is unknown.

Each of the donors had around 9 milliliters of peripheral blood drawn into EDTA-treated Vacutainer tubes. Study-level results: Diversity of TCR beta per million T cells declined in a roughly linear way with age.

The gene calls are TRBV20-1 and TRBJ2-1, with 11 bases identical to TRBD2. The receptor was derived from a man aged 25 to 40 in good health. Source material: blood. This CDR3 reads CSAEASGGRHEQFF. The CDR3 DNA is TGCAGTGCTGAGGCTAGCGGGGGGCGCCATGAGCAGTTCTTC.